Listed below are T cell receptor beta chains from one sample, sequenced in a study of T cell repertoires in cytomegalovirus infection. TCRdb used MiXCR to reprocess the reads, holding one entry per CDR3 protein. In the table there are 230,000 or so distinct CDR3 sequences, 17% of which are singletons. Sequencing input: CD8+ T cells from PBMCs. The receptors originated from a human donor in good health (CMV status not recorded). Some clones in this sample may be carry-over from other donors' samples. CDR3s include the opening cysteine and the closing phenylalanine or tryptophan. The D gene is left open where the match is weak. Size tells how often a clone was seen (once, few, many) or the class of an expanded clone, and some rows leave it out.

clone_size d_call j_call v_call cdr3_nt cdr3_aa
NA TRBD2 TRBJ2-1 TRBV24-1 TGTGCCACCAGTGATTTGTCGGCTAGCGGGGATGTGGATGAGCAGTTCTTC CATSDLSASGDVDEQFF
NA NA TRBJ1-1 TRBV9 TGTGCCAGCAGTGGGGGGGCGACCACTGAAGCTTTCTTT CASSGGATTEAFF
NA TRBD1 TRBJ2-7 TRBV28 TGTGCCAGCAGTGCCCTGGGGACAGGGGCCTCCTACGAGCAGTACTTC CASSALGTGASYEQYF
NA NA TRBJ1-2 TRBV29-1 TGCAGCGTTGAGTCTGGCTACACCTTC CSVESGYTF
many NA TRBJ1-5 TRBV7-2 TGTGCCAGCAGCTTATTGGAGGGGACTCTATCGCCCCAGCATTTT CASSLLEGTLSPQHF
many NA TRBJ2-1 TRBV19 TGTGCCAGTAGTATATCCCCGTGGCTAAGGTCCTACAATGAGCAGTTCTTC CASSISPWLRSYNEQFF
few NA TRBJ2-7 TRBV14 TGTGCCAGCAGCCAAGACCACAGTTTCTACGAGCAGTACTTC CASSQDHSFYEQYF
many TRBD2 TRBJ2-1 TRBV20-1 TGCAGTGCTAGAGATTTATGGCCTAGCGGGGGGTACAATGAGCAGTTCTTC CSARDLWPSGGYNEQFF
few NA TRBJ1-1 TRBV6-6 TGTGCCAGCAGTTACAAGGCCGACAACACTGAAGCTTTCTTT CASSYKADNTEAFF
many TRBD2 TRBJ2-1 TRBV7-2 TGTGCCAGCAGCTTAGCTGGGACTAGCTACGGCAATGAGCAGTTCTTC CASSLAGTSYGNEQFF
few NA TRBJ1-5 TRBV24-1 TGTGCCACCCCGGACCTCTATAGCAATCAGCCCCAGCATTTT CATPDLYSNQPQHF
many NA TRBJ2-1 TRBV7-6 TGTGCCAGCAGCCCCCGACAGTCGGACAATGAGCAGTTCTTC CASSPRQSDNEQFF
few NA TRBJ2-2 TRBV6-2/TRBV6-3 TGTGCCAGCAGTTACGCCCTGGTTACGTCCGGAACGAACACCGGGGAGCTGTTTTTT CASSYALVTSGTNTGELFF
once TRBD1 TRBJ1-1 TRBV20-1 TGCAGTGTAATGGGACAGGTGAACACTGAAGCTTTCTTT CSVMGQVNTEAFF
NA NA TRBJ2-5 TRBV6-2/TRBV6-3 TGTGCCAGCAGTTACGACGGACGGGGGCCGGGGACCCAGTACTTC CASSYDGRGPGTQYF